The text below deals with one T cell receptor beta chain. These data come from a study of blood T cell repertoires in COVID-19. About the study: Acute and convalescent COVID-19 samples came from the United States, Italy and Spain. PBMCs, B-cell-depleted T cells, or T cells provided the cDNA or gDNA that made up the material.

Trimming removed 3 bases from V and 6 bases from J; junction bases left unmatched: 12. This CDR3 region has 17 residues. Per germline, CDR1 SGHRS and CDR2 YFSETQ. Under the authors' procedure: For nucleated cells, counts were estimated from reference gene primer amplification. Sequencing was performed with immunoSEQ multiplex PCR; in TCRdb, only in-frame clones are kept and a portion is missing. The V and J calls and clone size are taken from that table; D and trimming were inferred from the DNA. The sample lists over 150,000 clones; over 75% were seen once. Specimen: peripheral blood. The sequence came from a woman in her fifties or sixties with acute or convalescent COVID-19. The chain couples TRBV5-1 to TRBJ2-2, with 9 nucleotides matching TRBD1. Here the CDR3 DNA reads TGCGCCAGCAGCTCGATTACAGGGGGCAGAGGGGCCGGGGAGCTGTTTTTT. This encodes CASSSITGGRGAGELFF.